This T cell receptor beta chain was observed in a study of human T cells and chemical hapten exposure. TCRdb reprocessed the RACE reads via MiXCR and lists one record per CDR3 protein. Among over 55,000 distinct CDR3 sequences, over 8.5% were seen once, and the ten largest hold roughly 1.4%. Germline-derived CDR1 and CDR2 are SGHTA and FQGNSA. The V and J ends lost 5 bases and 5 bases respectively, with 10 bases between them. The CDR3 totals 13 residues. The sample's time point: patch test 3, about 24 weeks after DPC sensitization. Treatment indicated: therapeutic diphenylcyclopropenone sensitization with weekly scalp DPC. Ahead of each patch test application, blood was drawn. This clonotype was recorded a few times. The antigen is undetermined. Study-wide findings and caveats: Versus controls, significantly more large CDR3 similarity clusters arose from expanded TCRs.

The receptor comes from a woman in her forties or fifties with alopecia areata. Some clones in this sample may be carry-over from other donors' samples. The sequenced sample was whole blood, obtained in connection with sensitization to the hapten diphenylcyclopropenone (DPC). The V and J genes are TRBV7-2 and TRBJ2-4; D is ambiguous. CDR3 in DNA: TGTGCCAGCAGCGCCCACATCGAAAACATTCAGTACTTC. Translation gives CASSAHIENIQYF.